A selection of T cell receptor beta chains follows, all from one sample in a study of CD8 T cells in Susac syndrome. TCRdb redid the calling of the immunoSEQ multiplex PCR reads with MiXCR, one entry per CDR3 protein. The data show 84,000 or so distinct CDR3 sequences, 85% to 95% seen once. The sequencing input was CD8+ T cells from PBMCs. These receptors originate from a human donor with Susac syndrome. Both conserved end residues are part of each CDR3. The D gene is left open where the match is weak. The listing skips clone size in some rows; elsewhere it reads once, few, many or a size class.

size | J | D | V | CDR3 | DNA
NA | TRBJ2-3 | NA | TRBV24-1 | CATSDRDTGDTQYF | TGTGCCACCAGTGACAGGGACACAGGAGATACGCAGTATTTT
NA | TRBJ1-4 | NA | TRBV20-1 | CSARDSRGTNEKLFF | TGCAGTGCTAGAGATTCAAGGGGGACTAATGAAAAACTGTTTTTT
NA | TRBJ2-1 | NA | TRBV30 | CAWSVRNEQFF | TGTGCCTGGAGTGTTCGGAATGAGCAGTTCTTC
NA | TRBJ2-4 | NA | TRBV3-1 | CASSHWQGPTGNIQYF | TGTGCCAGCAGCCACTGGCAGGGTCCGACGGGGAACATTCAGTACTTC
once | TRBJ2-5 | TRBD2 | TRBV11-2 | CASLGLAGGIQETQYF | TGTGCCAGCTTGGGACTAGCGGGAGGGATTCAAGAGACCCAGTACTTC
NA | TRBJ2-1 | NA | TRBV27 | CASSFPSSRYEQFF | TGTGCCAGCAGTTTCCCTTCTAGCCGCTATGAGCAGTTCTTC
NA | TRBJ1-1 | NA | TRBV30 | CAFDRYNTEAFF | TGTGCCTTCGACAGGTATAACACTGAAGCTTTCTTT
NA | TRBJ2-3 | NA | TRBV7-3 | CASSSGLKATDTQYF | TGTGCCAGCAGCTCCGGCCTTAAAGCCACAGATACGCAGTATTTT
NA | TRBJ2-7 | NA | TRBV27 | CASTTLGGSEQYF | TGTGCCAGCACTACCCTGGGTGGCTCAGAGCAGTACTTC
NA | TRBJ2-3 | TRBD2 | TRBV5-1 | CASSSLGTSGADTQYF | TGCGCCAGCAGTTCTCTGGGGACTAGCGGGGCAGATACGCAGTATTTT
NA | TRBJ2-1 | NA | TRBV9 | CASSVAIGEDEQFF | TGTGCCAGCAGCGTAGCTATCGGGGAAGATGAGCAGTTCTTC
NA | TRBJ1-5 | NA | TRBV18 | CASSPEDSLFGPQHF | TGTGCCAGCTCACCTGAGGACAGCCTCTTTGGGCCCCAGCATTTT
few | TRBJ2-5 | TRBD1 | TRBV12-3/TRBV12-4 | CASSLTGEETQYF | TGTGCCAGCAGTTTAACAGGGGAAGAGACCCAGTACTTC
few | TRBJ1-1 | TRBD1 | TRBV6-2/TRBV6-3 | CASSPGQGNTEAFF | TGTGCCAGCAGCCCCGGACAGGGGAACACTGAAGCTTTCTTT
NA | TRBJ1-4 | NA | TRBV9 | CASSATSATNEKLFF | TGTGCCAGCAGCGCCACCAGTGCAACTAATGAAAAACTGTTTTTT
NA | TRBJ1-1 | NA | TRBV15 | CATSITGNTEAFF | TGTGCCACCAGCATTACAGGGAACACTGAAGCTTTCTTT
NA | TRBJ1-1 | NA | TRBV27 | CASSQGLNTEAFF | TGTGCCAGCAGTCAGGGGTTGAACACTGAAGCTTTCTTT
NA | TRBJ2-7 | NA | TRBV9 | CASSASTGTYEQYF | TGTGCCAGCAGCGCCTCGACAGGCACCTACGAGCAGTACTTC
NA | TRBJ2-1 | TRBD1 | TRBV5-6 | CASSPYGTGLDNEQFF | TGTGCCAGCAGCCCGTACGGGACAGGGCTGGACAATGAGCAGTTCTTC
NA | TRBJ2-3 | TRBD2 | TRBV10-3 | CAISEGTIEQPPTDTQYF | TGTGCCATCAGTGAAGGGACTATCGAGCAGCCCCCCACAGATACGCAGTATTTT
once | TRBJ2-7 | TRBD2 | TRBV13 | CASSLSGTRSYEQYF | TGTGCCAGCAGCTTAAGCGGGACTCGCTCCTACGAGCAGTACTTC
once | TRBJ2-1 | NA | TRBV20-1 | CSAGGPGGEQFF | TGCAGTGCCGGGGGTCCCGGCGGGGAGCAGTTCTTC
NA | TRBJ2-7 | NA | TRBV19 | CASSISRWGSIPYEQYF | TGTGCCAGTAGTATTTCCAGGTGGGGGAGTATCCCCTACGAGCAGTACTTC
NA | TRBJ2-1 | NA | TRBV20-1 | CSARDLRGPYNEQFF | TGCAGTGCGAGGGACTTACGAGGGCCCTACAATGAGCAGTTCTTC
once | TRBJ2-3 | NA | TRBV6-5 | CASSDPDTQYF | TGTGCCAGCAGCGACCCAGATACGCAGTATTTT
NA | TRBJ2-2 | NA | TRBV4-3 | CASSQDYRGSPGELFF | TGCGCCAGCAGCCAAGACTATCGGGGGAGCCCCGGGGAGCTGTTTTTT
NA | TRBJ1-5 | NA | TRBV7-9 | CASSLVDNQPQHF | TGTGCCAGCAGCTTGGTGGACAATCAGCCCCAGCATTTT
NA | TRBJ2-5 | NA | TRBV27 | CASSFQYPSAETQYF | TGTGCCAGCAGTTTTCAGTATCCTAGCGCCGAGACCCAGTACTTC
once | TRBJ2-7 | NA | TRBV3-1 | CASSQGVSRLITYEQYF | TGTGCCAGCAGCCAAGGGGTATCGAGACTCATAACCTACGAGCAGTACTTC
NA | TRBJ2-5 | TRBD2 | TRBV29-1 | CSVGAGGSQETQYF | TGCAGCGTGGGGGCGGGAGGTAGTCAAGAGACCCAGTACTTC
NA | TRBJ2-1 | NA | TRBV30 | CAWSVLGGYNEQFF | TGTGCCTGGAGTGTATTGGGCGGTTACAATGAGCAGTTCTTC
NA | TRBJ2-1 | TRBD2 | TRBV19 | CASRLAGYNEQFF | TGTGCCAGTAGACTAGCGGGCTACAATGAGCAGTTCTTC
once | TRBJ2-7 | TRBD1 | TRBV12-3/TRBV12-4 | CASSRGQGLSDEQYF | TGTGCCAGCAGTAGGGGACAGGGTCTGAGCGACGAGCAGTACTTC
NA | TRBJ1-1 | NA | TRBV29-1 | CSVMGAEAFF | TGCAGCGTTATGGGGGCTGAAGCTTTCTTT
NA | TRBJ1-2 | TRBD1 | TRBV2 | CASASTGVGNGYTF | TGTGCCAGCGCCTCGACAGGGGTCGGGAATGGCTACACCTTC
NA | TRBJ2-7 | NA | TRBV19 | CASRGLTYEQYF | TGTGCCAGTAGGGGCCTTACCTACGAGCAGTACTTC
NA | TRBJ2-7 | NA | TRBV5-6 | CASSQMTYREQYF | TGTGCCAGCAGCCAAATGACATACCGCGAGCAGTACTTC
NA | TRBJ2-7 | TRBD2 | TRBV7-9 | CASSLAPPTTSGESYEQYF | TGTGCCAGCAGCTTAGCGCCCCCAACCACTAGCGGGGAGTCCTACGAGCAGTACTTC
once | TRBJ2-5 | NA | TRBV9 | CASSAEETQYF | TGTGCCAGCAGCGCCGAAGAGACCCAGTACTTC
NA | TRBJ2-1 | NA | TRBV7-9 | CASTTARFEQFF | TGTGCCAGCACCACGGCGCGGTTTGAGCAGTTCTTC
NA | TRBJ2-7 | TRBD1 | TRBV6-6 | CASQPWTGTYEQYF | TGTGCCAGCCAACCGTGGACAGGGACCTACGAGCAGTACTTC
NA | TRBJ2-7 | TRBD2 | TRBV6-1 | CASSEGTSGSYEQYF | TGTGCCAGCAGTGAAGGGACTAGCGGCTCCTACGAGCAGTACTTC
NA | TRBJ2-1 | NA | TRBV27 | CASCNRDSDNEQFF | TGTGCCAGCTGCAACCGGGACTCTGACAATGAGCAGTTCTTC
NA | TRBJ2-7 | TRBD2 | TRBV20-1 | CSADPLAGDSYEQYF | TGCAGTGCTGACCCACTAGCGGGCGACTCCTACGAGCAGTACTTC
NA | TRBJ1-2 | NA | TRBV5-6 | CASSSERDGTSYGYTF | TGTGCCAGCAGCTCCGAGAGGGACGGGACCTCGTATGGCTACACCTTC
NA | TRBJ2-7 | NA | TRBV20-1 | CSPELADSYEQYF | TGCAGTCCCGAATTGGCGGACTCCTACGAGCAGTACTTC
few | TRBJ2-1 | NA | TRBV19 | CASSGGYNEQFF | TGTGCCAGTAGTGGGGGTTACAATGAGCAGTTCTTC
NA | TRBJ2-3 | NA | TRBV7-9 | CASSLAWADTQYF | TGTGCCAGCAGCTTAGCCTGGGCAGATACGCAGTATTTT
NA | TRBJ2-7 | TRBD2 | TRBV3-1 | CASSQARLAGSYEQYF | TGTGCCAGCAGCCAAGCCAGACTAGCGGGGAGCTACGAGCAGTACTTC
NA | TRBJ2-1 | NA | TRBV5-4 | CASSFGQSQFF | TGTGCCAGCAGCTTCGGCCAATCCCAGTTCTTC
NA | TRBJ1-2 | TRBD1 | TRBV20-1 | CSAVEWTGGYTF | TGCAGTGCCGTAGAGTGGACAGGGGGCTACACCTTC
NA | TRBJ2-1 | TRBD2 | TRBV27 | CASSEAGVPYNEQFF | TGTGCCAGCAGTGAAGCGGGAGTTCCCTACAATGAGCAGTTCTTC
NA | TRBJ2-2 | NA | TRBV6-5 | CASSRLVTNTGELFF | TGTGCCAGCAGTAGACTAGTGACTAACACCGGGGAGCTGTTTTTT
NA | TRBJ2-7 | NA | TRBV20-1 | CSARDRVDPSAEQYF | TGCAGTGCTAGAGATCGTGTAGACCCCTCTGCAGAGCAGTACTTC
NA | TRBJ1-1 | NA | TRBV30 | CAWSVLVGTEAFF | TGTGCCTGGAGTGTTTTAGTTGGCACTGAAGCTTTCTTT